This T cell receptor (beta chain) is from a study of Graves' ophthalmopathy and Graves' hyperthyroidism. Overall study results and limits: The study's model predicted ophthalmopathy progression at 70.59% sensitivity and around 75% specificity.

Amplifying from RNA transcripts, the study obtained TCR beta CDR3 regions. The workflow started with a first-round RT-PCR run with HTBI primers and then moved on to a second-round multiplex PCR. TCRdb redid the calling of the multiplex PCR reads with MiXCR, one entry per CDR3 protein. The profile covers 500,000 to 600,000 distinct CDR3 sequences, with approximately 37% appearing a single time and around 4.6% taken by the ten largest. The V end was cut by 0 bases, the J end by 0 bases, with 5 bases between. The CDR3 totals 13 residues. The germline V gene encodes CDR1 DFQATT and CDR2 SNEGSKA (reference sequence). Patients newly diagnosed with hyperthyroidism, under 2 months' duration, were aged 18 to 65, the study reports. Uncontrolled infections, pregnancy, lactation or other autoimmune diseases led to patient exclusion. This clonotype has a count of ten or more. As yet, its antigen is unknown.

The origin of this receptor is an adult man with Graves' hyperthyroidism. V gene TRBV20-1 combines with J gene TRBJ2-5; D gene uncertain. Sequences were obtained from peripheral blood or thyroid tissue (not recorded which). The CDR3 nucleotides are TGCAGTGCTAGAGACCCCGACCAAGAGACCCAGTACTTC. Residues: CSARDPDQETQYF.